These 29 T cell receptor beta chains share one sample of origin, sequenced in a study of a mutant IDH1 vaccine in newly diagnosed glioma. The time point here: week 23, last vaccination. What each vaccine dose contained was 300 ug of mutant IDH1 20-mer peptide, accompanied by topical imiquimod. No cognate antigen is known for these TCRs. Some clones are missing from TCRdb's copy, which holds only in-frame ones; the method was immunoSEQ multiplex PCR. The sample carries around 78,000 clones, 75% to 85% recorded once. Sequencing was performed on PBMCs, taken from a glioma patient whose treatment included an IDH1 peptide vaccine. These receptors were obtained from a man aged 30 to 39 with glioma. Some clones in this sample may be carry-over from other donors' samples.

The rearrangement uses TRBV28 and TRBJ2-1; D remains ambiguous. The V end was cut by 5 bases, the J end by 6 bases, with 8 bases between. Germline V gives CDR1 MDHEN, CDR2 SYDVKM. The CDR3 spans 12 residues. CDR3 amino acids: CASSRDSNEQFF. CDR3 nucleotide sequence: TGTGCCAGCAGTCGCGATTCCAATGAGCAGTTCTTC.

The chain links TRBV7-2 to TRBJ2-7; D ambiguous. CDR3 length equals 14 residues. Germline V gene sequence: CDR1 SGHTA, CDR2 FQGNSA. V was pared by 1 base and J by 0 bases, with 7 bases between. The CDR3: CASSLDRGSYEQYF. CDR3 nucleotides: TGTGCCAGCAGCTTAGACCGAGGCTCCTACGAGCAGTACTTC. The variable domain in full, with the rest retrieved from reference TRBV7-2 and TRBJ2-7, is GAGVSQSPSNKVTEKGKDVELRCDPISGHTALYWYRQSLGQGLEFLIYFQGNSAPDKSGLPSDRFSAERTGGSVSTLTIQRTQQEDSAVYLCASSLDRGSYEQYFGPGTRLTVT.

The chain links TRBV2 to TRBJ2-4; D unresolved. This CDR3 has 16 residues. Trimming took off 1 base at V and 3 bases at J, with 13 bases between the two ends. Per germline, CDR1 SNHLY and CDR2 FYNNEI. Here the CDR3 DNA reads TGTGCCAGCAGTGAAGAGGGATTCGGTAGCAAAAACATTCAGTACTTC. Its translation is CASSEEGFGSKNIQYF.

The rearrangement links TRBV27 to TRBJ2-1, with 7 bases aligning to TRBD2. The V gene end was trimmed by 6 bases and the J gene end by 9 bases; junction bases not matched to a gene: 26. Germline CDR1 MNHEY, CDR2 SMNVEV (reference sequence). This CDR3 contains 19 residues. The CDR3 coding sequence is TGTGCCAGCAGCCTGTTCCTTTCTCGGGGGGTAATCGGTTTGGGTGAGCAGTTCTTC. It specifies CASSLFLSRGVIGLGEQFF.

This sequence joins TRBV9 and TRBJ2-1; D not resolved. This CDR3 comprises 10 residues. V was shortened by 3 bases and J by 5 bases, with 0 bases between the two germline ends. CDR1 SGDLS and CDR2 YYNGEE come from the germline V gene. As DNA, the CDR3 is TGTGCCAGCAGCGACAATGAGCAGTTCTTC. Its protein product is CASSDNEQFF.

This clone was seen a few times. The V call is TRBV5-4, the J call TRBJ1-1; 10 positions agree with TRBD1. Trimming took 4 bases from V and 11 from J; bases not matched to a gene: 8. From germline, CDR1 is SGHNT and CDR2 YYREEE (reference sequence). This CDR3 has 13 amino acids. The CDR3 DNA reads as TGTGCCAGCAGCCCCGGACAGGGGGATAGGGCTTTCTTT. It is translated as CASSPGQGDRAFF. Complete variable domain (other parts from reference TRBV5-4 and TRBJ1-1): ETGVTQSPTHLIKTRGQQVTLRCSSQSGHNTVSWYQQALGQGPQFIFQYYREEENGRGNFPPRFSGLQFPNYSSELNVNALELDDSALYLCASSPGQGDRAFFGQGTRLTVV.

V and J are TRBV5-4 and TRBJ2-3; D is unresolved. The CDR3 has 15 amino acids. V dropped 5 bases and J dropped 6 bases, with 19 bases sitting between them. Germline CDR1 and CDR2: SGHNT and YYREEE (reference sequence). In nucleotides, the CDR3 is TGTGCCAGCAGGGTGGACGTCCCCTCGACGGATACGCAGTATTTT. Protein sequence: CASRVDVPSTDTQYF.

The chain employs TRBV27 and TRBJ2-7, with a weak D call TRBD2 (6 bases). Germline loops: CDR1 MNHEY, CDR2 SMNVEV (reference sequence). The CDR3 length is 15 residues. V was shortened by 1 base and J by 0 bases, with 10 bases between the two germline ends. The CDR3, as DNA: TGTGCCAGCAGTTTATTCGCGGGGAGCTCCTACGAGCAGTACTTC. Encoded protein: CASSLFAGSSYEQYF.

This chain links TRBV5-4 with TRBJ2-7, with D unresolved. CDR1 and CDR2 (germline): SGHNT, YYREEE (reference sequence). V dropped 0 bases and J dropped 0 bases, with 7 bases sitting between them. This CDR3 comprises 14 residues. The CDR3 is CASSLVGSSYEQYF. The CDR3 region has the DNA TGTGCCAGCAGCTTGGTCGGAAGCTCCTACGAGCAGTACTTC.

The V call is TRBV2, the J call TRBJ1-3; 9 bases are shared with TRBD1. This CDR3 comprises 13 residues. Germline CDR1 and CDR2: SNHLY and FYNNEI. Germline trimming cut 5 bases from V and 8 bases from J; bases unmatched to any gene: 4. CDR3 DNA sequence: TGTGCCAGCAGTCGGGACAGGGTTGACACCATATATTTT. It specifies CASSRDRVDTIYF.

This clone was picked up one time. The V gene is TRBV7-9, the J gene TRBJ1-1; D is undetermined. The V end was cut by 5 bases, the J end by 6 bases, with 13 bases between. This CDR3 has 13 amino acids. CDR1 and CDR2 (germline): SEHNR, FQNEAQ (reference sequence). CDR3 DNA sequence: TGTGCCAGCAGCCCTAGTAAATTCGCTGAAGCTTTCTTT. Translated, it gives CASSPSKFAEAFF.

This rearrangement joins TRBV5-1 to TRBJ2-2; tentatively, D is TRBD1 (6 bases). The CDR3 sequence is 14 residues long. Between the trimmed V and J ends, which lost 5 bases and 4 bases, there was a span of 12 bases. Looked up from germline, CDR1 is SGHRS and CDR2 is YFSETQ. The CDR3 here is CASRYRAGTGELFF. As DNA, the CDR3 is TGCGCCAGCAGGTACAGGGCTGGCACCGGGGAGCTGTTTTTT.

In this sample, this clone turned up a few times. This rearrangement joins TRBV27 to TRBJ1-1; tentatively, D is TRBD1 (6 bases). Between the trimmed V and J ends, which lost 6 bases and 6 bases, there was a span of 17 bases. CDR1 is MNHEY and CDR2 is SMNVEV in the germline V gene (reference sequence). This CDR3 is 14 amino acids long. DNA of the CDR3: TGTGCCAGCAGAAAAAACAGGGCGGAGGCTGAAGCTTTCTTT. Translating it yields CASRKNRAEAEAFF.

This clone was found once. The V and J genes are TRBV28 and TRBJ1-2; unclear D gene. The CDR3 is 12 amino acids. Germline loops: CDR1 MDHEN, CDR2 SYDVKM. Trimming removed 5 bases from V and 7 bases from J, with 11 bases in between. CDR3 sequence (DNA): TGTGCCAGCAGTCTGGATCGGAGTGGCTACACCTTC. This encodes CASSLDRSGYTF.

The chain employs TRBV7-2 and TRBJ2-3; D might be TRBD2 (7 bases). CDR1 SGHTA and CDR2 FQGNSA come from the germline V gene. CDR3 length equals 14 residues. V shed 10 bases and J shed 2 bases, with 16 bases lying between them. CDR3 in amino acids: CATARGGATDTQYF. Written as DNA, the CDR3 is TGTGCCACCGCCCGAGGGGGGGCCACAGATACGCAGTATTTT. Variable domain in full (rest from reference TRBV7-2 and TRBJ2-3): GAGVSQSPSNKVTEKGKDVELRCDPISGHTALYWYRQSLGQGLEFLIYFQGNSAPDKSGLPSDRFSAERTGGSVSTLTIQRTQQEDSAVYLCATARGGATDTQYFGPGTRLTVL.

The gene calls are TRBV2 and TRBJ1-4; D is possibly TRBD1 (5 bases). Germline CDR1 reads SNHLY; CDR2 reads FYNNEI. Trimming shortened V by 6 bases and J by 2 bases, and 13 bases separated the two germline ends. CDR3 size: 15 residues. The DNA of the CDR3 is TGTGCCAGCAGCGCACAGGAATTCACTAATGAAAAACTGTTTTTT. It encodes CASSAQEFTNEKLFF. The complete variable domain, with remaining parts taken from reference TRBV2 and TRBJ1-4, reads EPEVTQTPSHQVTQMGQEVILRCVPISNHLYFYWYRQILGQKVEFLVSFYNNEISEKSEIFDDQFSVERPDGSNFTLKIRSTKLEDSAMYFCASSAQEFTNEKLFFGSGTQLSVL.

This clone was recorded once. The rearrangement uses TRBV15 and TRBJ2-7; no reliable D call. This CDR3 is 15 amino acids long. The germline V gene encodes CDR1 LNHNV and CDR2 YYDKDF (reference sequence). Trimming shortened V by 0 bases and J by 2 bases, and 11 bases separated the two germline ends. For the CDR3, the DNA is TGTGCCACCAGCAGAGAGGCAGGAAGGGCCTACGAGCAGTACTTC. Translating it yields CATSREAGRAYEQYF.

The rearrangement uses TRBV5-1 and TRBJ2-6; a possible D gene is TRBD1 (6 bases). The CDR3 spans 17 residues. CDR1 SGHRS and CDR2 YFSETQ come from the germline V gene. V dropped 3 bases and J dropped 2 bases, with 15 bases sitting between them. The CDR3 nucleotides are TGCGCCAGCAGCTCAAGGGGAAACAGGGCTGGGGCCAACGTCCTGACTTTC. This codes for CASSSRGNRAGANVLTF.

The V gene is TRBV27, the J gene TRBJ1-5, with D tentatively TRBD1 (5 bases). The ends were cut back, 7 bases at V and 0 bases at J, with 13 bases in the middle. Germline CDR1 MNHEY, CDR2 SMNVEV (reference sequence). The CDR3 covers 15 residues. The CDR3 loop is CASTRSGGSNQPQHF. The CDR3 coding sequence is TGTGCCAGCACCCGCAGCGGGGGTAGCAATCAGCCCCAGCATTTT.

This clone was observed a few times. J is TRBJ1-5 and V is TRBV5-1, with D possibly TRBD1 on 5 matching bases. CDR1 and CDR2 (germline): SGHRS, YFSETQ. CDR3 length equals 16 residues. V was pared by 2 bases and J by 1 base, with 13 bases between. CDR3 region: CASSLEGVGSNQPQHF. The CDR3 coding sequence is TGCGCCAGCAGCTTAGAAGGGGTCGGAAGCAATCAGCCCCAGCATTTT.

V and J are TRBV19 and TRBJ2-5; tentatively, D is TRBD1 (5 bases). The CDR3 spans 14 residues. Trimming took off 5 bases at V and 4 bases at J, with 14 bases between the two ends. The germline gives CDR1 LNHDA, CDR2 SQIVND (reference sequence). The DNA of the CDR3 is TGTGCCAGTAGTCCAGGGATAGGACGAGAGACCCAGTACTTC. This encodes CASSPGIGRETQYF.

V and J are TRBV5-1 and TRBJ2-2, with 9 bases matching TRBD2. CDR3 length: 16 residues. Trimming cost V 0 bases and J 6 bases; bases outside gene matches: 6. In germline, CDR1 is SGHRS, CDR2 YFSETQ. CDR3 bases: TGCGCCAGCAGCTTGGGTGGACTAGCGCCCGCCGGGGAGCTGTTTTTT. Translating gives CASSLGGLAPAGELFF.

This clone was found a few times. The J gene is TRBJ2-2, the V gene TRBV5-1; no definite D call. V was trimmed by 3 bases and J by 0 bases, leaving 12 bases between them. This CDR3 is 16 amino acids long. Germline V gene data show CDR1 as SGHRS and CDR2 as YFSETQ. For the CDR3, the DNA is TGCGCCAGCAGCTCCCATCGAACCTCGAACACCGGGGAGCTGTTTTTT. Its translation is CASSSHRTSNTGELFF. Drawing the rest from reference TRBV5-1 and TRBJ2-2, the complete variable domain is KAGVTQTPRYLIKTRGQQVTLSCSPISGHRSVSWYQQTPGQGLQFLFEYFSETQRNKGNFPGRFSGRQFSNSRSEMNVSTLELGDSALYLCASSSHRTSNTGELFFGEGSRLTVL.

This CDR3 is CASSIVGRGGLNEQFF. As DNA, the CDR3 is TGTGCCAGTAGTATAGTCGGGCGGGGGGGCCTCAATGAGCAGTTCTTC. The chain carries TRBV19 and TRBJ2-1; 9 positions agree with TRBD2. Germline V gene sequence: CDR1 LNHDA, CDR2 SQIVND (reference sequence). The CDR3 runs to 16 residues. With 1 base clipped from V and 6 bases from J, the junction kept 7 bases outside the gene matches.

This chain uses TRBV4-1 with TRBJ2-7; 10 positions agree with TRBD1. Germline-derived CDR1 and CDR2 are MGHRA and YSYEKL. This CDR3 comprises 16 residues. Unmatched junction bases numbered 7, after V lost 1 base and J lost 4 bases. The CDR3 region is CASSQVPGTGEYEQYF. DNA of the CDR3: TGCGCCAGCAGCCAAGTCCCGGGGACAGGGGAATACGAGCAGTACTTC.

The rearrangement uses TRBV5-1 and TRBJ2-1; D uncertain. V lost 4 bases and J lost 10, with 12 bases in between. The CDR3 loop spans 12 amino acids. Germline lookup yields CDR1 SGHRS and CDR2 YFSETQ. The CDR3 reads CASSTTVGEQFF. The DNA of the CDR3 is TGCGCCAGCAGCACTACGGTAGGAGAGCAGTTCTTC.

This CDR3 is CASSLDGYNEQFF. In DNA, the CDR3 is TGCGCCAGCAGCCTGGACGGGTACAATGAGCAGTTCTTC. The J gene is TRBJ2-1, the V gene TRBV5-1; D unresolved. V was clipped by 4 bases and J by 4 bases, with 9 bases between them. This CDR3 region has 13 residues. Looked up from germline, CDR1 is SGHRS and CDR2 is YFSETQ.

This clone was detected only a few times. The chain is built from TRBV4-3 and TRBJ1-5; D not certain. Germline V gene data show CDR1 as LGHNA and CDR2 as YSLEER. V lost 2 bases and J 9 bases, leaving 20 bases between the germline ends. This CDR3 contains 16 residues. The chain's CDR3 is CASSQSRRLSLGPQHF. The CDR3 DNA follows: TGCGCCAGCAGCCAATCCAGGAGGTTAAGTTTAGGGCCCCAGCATTTT.

The J gene is TRBJ2-2, the V gene TRBV7-9; maybe TRBD1 (5 bases). Germline CDR1 is SEHNR and CDR2 is FQNEAQ (reference sequence). The ends were cut back, 2 bases at V and 7 bases at J, with 17 bases in the middle. This CDR3 has 16 residues. This CDR3 is CASSLRQPDDGGELFF. The CDR3 DNA reads as TGTGCCAGCAGCTTAAGACAGCCCGATGACGGCGGGGAGCTGTTTTTT.